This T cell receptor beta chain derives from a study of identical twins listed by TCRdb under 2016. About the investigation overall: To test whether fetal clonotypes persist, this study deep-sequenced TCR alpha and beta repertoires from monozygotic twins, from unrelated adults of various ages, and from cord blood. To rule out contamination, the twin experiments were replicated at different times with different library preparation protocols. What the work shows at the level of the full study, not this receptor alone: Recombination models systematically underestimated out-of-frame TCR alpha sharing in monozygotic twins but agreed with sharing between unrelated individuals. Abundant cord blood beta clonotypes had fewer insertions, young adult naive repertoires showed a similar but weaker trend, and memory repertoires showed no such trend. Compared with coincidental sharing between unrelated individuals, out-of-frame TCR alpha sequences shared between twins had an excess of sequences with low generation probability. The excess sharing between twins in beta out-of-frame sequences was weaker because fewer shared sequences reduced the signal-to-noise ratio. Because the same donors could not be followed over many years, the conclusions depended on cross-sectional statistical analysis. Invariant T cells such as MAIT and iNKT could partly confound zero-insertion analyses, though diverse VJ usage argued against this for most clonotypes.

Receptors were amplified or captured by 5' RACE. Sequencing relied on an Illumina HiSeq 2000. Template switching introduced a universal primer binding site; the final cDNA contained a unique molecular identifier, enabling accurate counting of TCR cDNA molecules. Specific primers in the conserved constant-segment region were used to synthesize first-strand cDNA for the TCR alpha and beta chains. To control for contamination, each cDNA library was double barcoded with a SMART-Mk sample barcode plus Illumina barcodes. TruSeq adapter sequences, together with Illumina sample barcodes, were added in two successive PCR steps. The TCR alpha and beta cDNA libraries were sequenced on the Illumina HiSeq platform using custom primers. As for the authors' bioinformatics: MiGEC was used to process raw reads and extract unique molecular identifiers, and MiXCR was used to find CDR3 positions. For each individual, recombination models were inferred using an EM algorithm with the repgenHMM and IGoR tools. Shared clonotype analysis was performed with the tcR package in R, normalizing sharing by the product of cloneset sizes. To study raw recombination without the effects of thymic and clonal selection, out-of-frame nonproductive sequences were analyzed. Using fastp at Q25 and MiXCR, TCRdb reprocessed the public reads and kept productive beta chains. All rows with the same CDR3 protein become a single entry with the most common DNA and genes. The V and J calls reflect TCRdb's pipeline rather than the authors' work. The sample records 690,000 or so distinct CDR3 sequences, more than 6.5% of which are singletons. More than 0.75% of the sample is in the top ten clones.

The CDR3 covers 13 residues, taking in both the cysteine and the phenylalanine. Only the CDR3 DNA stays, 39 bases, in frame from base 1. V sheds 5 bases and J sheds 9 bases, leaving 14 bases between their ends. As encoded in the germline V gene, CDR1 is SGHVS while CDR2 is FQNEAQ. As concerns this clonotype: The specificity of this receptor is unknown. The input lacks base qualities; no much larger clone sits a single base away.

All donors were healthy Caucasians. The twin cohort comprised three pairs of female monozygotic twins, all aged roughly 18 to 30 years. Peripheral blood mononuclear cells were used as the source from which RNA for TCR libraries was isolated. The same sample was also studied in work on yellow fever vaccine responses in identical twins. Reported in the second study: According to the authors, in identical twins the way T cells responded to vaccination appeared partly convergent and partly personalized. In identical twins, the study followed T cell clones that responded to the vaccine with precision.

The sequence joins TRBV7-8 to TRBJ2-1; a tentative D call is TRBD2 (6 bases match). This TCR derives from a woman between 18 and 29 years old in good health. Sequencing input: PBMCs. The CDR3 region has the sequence CASSPIGAGEQFF. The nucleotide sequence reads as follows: TGTGCCAGCAGCCCGATTGGAGCGGGTGAGCAGTTCTTC.